These 18 T cell receptor beta chains came from one sample sequenced in a study of shared clonotypes between healthy human individuals. The data were produced by immunoSEQ multiplex PCR, yet TCRdb's version contains in-frame clones alone and is incomplete. The table shows some 2,400,000 clones, with approximately 94% occurring only once. Material: naive CD4+ T cells sorted from blood. Described subset: CD45RA+ positively selected. All receptors derive from a man between 18 and 29 years old in good health.

The chain recombines TRBV7-9 with TRBJ2-7; 9 bases fit TRBD1. The CDR3 is 16 residues long. Germline lookup yields CDR1 SEHNR and CDR2 FQNEAQ (reference sequence). The V segment lost 5 bases and the J segment 7 bases; nucleotides outside the gene matches: 15. The CDR3 DNA reads TGTGCCAGCAGCCCCGGGACCGGGACAGGGTCGCAGGAGCAGTACTTC. It yields the protein CASSPGTGTGSQEQYF.

V and J are TRBV9 and TRBJ2-7, with 13 bases matching TRBD2. Trimming cost V 0 bases and J 6 bases; bases outside gene matches: 9. Germline CDR1 SGDLS, CDR2 YYNGEE. The CDR3 covers 17 residues. The CDR3 protein is CASSVDPRTSGGGEQYF. DNA for the CDR3: TGTGCCAGCAGCGTAGATCCCCGGACTAGCGGGGGTGGCGAGCAGTACTTC.

The CDR3 region has the DNA TGTGCCAGTAGTAGAAGGGACAGAGCAACCTACGAGCAGTACTTC. It translates to CASSRRDRATYEQYF. This chain uses TRBV19 with TRBJ2-7, with 7 nucleotides matching TRBD1. V lost 4 bases, J lost 2 bases, and 8 bases stayed unmatched. Germline-derived CDR1 and CDR2 are LNHDA and SQIVND (reference sequence). This CDR3 is 15 amino acids long.

The chain recombines TRBV2 with TRBJ1-6; D ambiguous. The CDR3 extends over 13 amino acids. Germline V lookup: CDR1 SNHLY, CDR2 FYNNEI. V gave up 6 bases and J gave up 7 bases, with 10 bases separating them. The CDR3 sequence: CASRKGENSPLHF. CDR3 nucleotide sequence: TGTGCCAGCAGGAAAGGTGAGAATTCACCCCTCCACTTT.

The chain recombines TRBV20-1 with TRBJ2-7; the D is unclear. The V gene's germline CDR1 is DFQATT and CDR2 SNEGSKA (reference sequence). This CDR3 is built from 11 residues. Trimming removed 5 bases at V and 7 bases at J, with 12 bases between. CDR3 in DNA: TGCAGTGCTCCCCAATATTCTGAGCAGTACTTC. Translation gives CSAPQYSEQYF.

The genes are TRBV27 and TRBJ1-2; the D gene is possibly TRBD1 (5 bases). The germline V gene has CDR1 MNHEY and CDR2 SMNVEV (reference sequence). V was shortened by 4 bases and J by 8 bases, with 14 bases between the two germline ends. There are 13 residues in the CDR3. CDR3 sequence: CASSWGVGRGYTF. CDR3 coding DNA: TGTGCCAGCAGTTGGGGGGTGGGTCGAGGCTACACCTTC.

The rearrangement uses TRBV30 and TRBJ2-7; 10 nucleotides agree with TRBD1. V lost 5 bases, J lost 2 bases, and 3 bases stayed unmatched. Germline CDR1 is GTSNPN and CDR2 is SVGIG (reference sequence). CDR3 size: 13 residues. Written as DNA, the CDR3 is TGTGCCTGGGGGACAGGGGCCGCCTACGAGCAGTACTTC. It specifies CAWGTGAAYEQYF.

This clone was counted a single time. J is TRBJ1-1 and V is TRBV6-1; D gene uncertain. CDR3 size: 12 residues. Per the germline V gene, CDR1 is MNHNS and CDR2 is SASEGT. Trimming removed 2 bases from V and 8 bases from J, with 9 bases in between. The DNA for the CDR3 is TGTGCCAGCAGTGAAAGGCTGAGAGAAGCTTTCTTT. Translating it yields CASSERLREAFF.

As for this clone: It is unclear where the CDR3 begins or ends on the DNA, so no DNA is shown, and the CDR3 is as TCRdb lists it. The chain couples TRBV21-1 to TRBJ2-7; the table's D call, TRBD2, was not checked against the DNA. TRBV21-1 is a listed pseudogene. The CDR3 length equals 18 residues, ends included. The CDR3 region is CASSKRLPKWAGGTEQYF.

The chain is built from TRBV10-3 and TRBJ1-2; TRBD1 is a possible D gene (5 bases). The CDR3 consists of 14 residues. Per germline, CDR1 ENHRY and CDR2 SYGVKD. Deletions cut 6 bases from V and 3 bases from J, with 14 bases between. The CDR3 loop is CAIRSRDSDYGYTF. The CDR3 DNA reads as TGTGCCATCAGGAGCAGGGATTCGGACTATGGCTACACCTTC.

This clone has only one observation. The gene calls are TRBV2 and TRBJ2-7, with TRBD1 identical over 7 bases. CDR1 and CDR2 (germline): SNHLY, FYNNEI. The CDR3 contains 17 residues. Trimming at V came to 6 bases and at J to 2 bases, leaving 16 bases not matched to a gene. The CDR3 spells CASRGLWTGGHPYEQYF. The CDR3 DNA reads TGTGCCAGCAGAGGGCTTTGGACAGGAGGACACCCCTACGAGCAGTACTTC.

As DNA, the CDR3 is TGCGCCAGCAGCTACCGGACAGGCTATGAGCAGTTCTTC. Protein sequence: CASSYRTGYEQFF. This chain connects TRBV5-1 to TRBJ2-1, with 7 bases identical to TRBD1. CDR1 is SGHRS, CDR2 YFSETQ, per germline. The CDR3 runs to 13 residues. Trimming took 3 bases from V and 8 from J; bases not matched to a gene: 5.

This clone was detected only once. The CDR3 bases are TGCGCCAGCAGCCGAGCGCCCGCTAGCTACCAAGAGACCCAGTACTTC. This encodes CASSRAPASYQETQYF. This sequence joins TRBV5-1 and TRBJ2-5, with TRBD2 as a possible D gene (5 bases). The CDR3 totals 16 residues. Deletions cut 4 bases from V and 0 bases from J, with 16 bases between. Germline V CDR1 and CDR2: SGHRS, YFSETQ.

J is TRBJ2-2 and V is TRBV5-4; tentative D call: TRBD1 (6 bases). The CDR3 sequence is 14 residues long. Trimming took off 3 bases at V and 5 bases at J, with 11 bases between the two ends. Germline V CDR1 and CDR2: SGHNT, YYREEE (reference sequence). CDR3 protein: CASSSYTGTGELFF. CDR3 DNA sequence: TGTGCCAGCAGCTCGTACACAGGGACCGGGGAGCTGTTTTTT.

The chain employs TRBV19 and TRBJ1-5, with D possibly being TRBD1 (6 bases). The CDR3 length is 18 residues. Germline CDR1 LNHDA, CDR2 SQIVND (reference sequence). V lost 3 bases and J 6 bases, leaving 24 bases between the germline ends. The CDR3 DNA is TGTGCCAGTAGTATTTTTGGGGGCGGAAGGGTGGGCACTCAGCCCCAGCATTTT. It yields the protein CASSIFGGGRVGTQPQHF. Based on the CDR3 plus reference TRBV19 and TRBJ1-5, the full variable domain is DGGITQSPKYLFRKEGQNVTLSCEQNLNHDAMYWYRQDPGQGLRLIYYSQIVNDFQKGDIAEGYSVSREKKESFPLTVTSAQKNPTAFYLCASSIFGGGRVGTQPQHFGDGTRLSIL.

The V gene is TRBV5-1, the J gene TRBJ1-1; possibly TRBD1 for D (5 bases). Germline CDR1 SGHRS, CDR2 YFSETQ. The ends were cut back, 2 bases at V and 1 base at J, with 15 bases in the middle. The CDR3 spans 16 residues. CDR3 sequence reads: CASSFRQGPSNTEAFF. DNA for the CDR3: TGCGCCAGCAGCTTCCGGCAGGGCCCCTCGAACACTGAAGCTTTCTTT.

This clone came up once. The chain joins TRBV28 to TRBJ2-3; D might be TRBD1 or TRBD2, each matching 5 bases. The CDR3 has 16 amino acids. Looked up from germline, CDR1 is MDHEN and CDR2 is SYDVKM. Trimming took 9 bases from V and 7 from J, leaving 26 bases between them. The CDR3 is CASSHLGQLGGNTQYF. As DNA, the CDR3 is TGTGCCAGTTCTCACCTGGGGCAGCTTGGGGGAAATACGCAGTATTTT.

The rearrangement joins TRBV2 to TRBJ2-2; 8 bases fit TRBD2. The junction had 13 bases not matched to a gene; V was cut back by 6 bases and J by 4 bases. This CDR3 has 17 residues. Per the germline V gene, CDR1 is SNHLY and CDR2 is FYNNEI. The CDR3 bases are TGTGCCAGCAGGCCCTCCTCGGGGGGGGCCCGCACCGGGGAGCTGTTTTTT. Translating gives CASRPSSGGARTGELFF.